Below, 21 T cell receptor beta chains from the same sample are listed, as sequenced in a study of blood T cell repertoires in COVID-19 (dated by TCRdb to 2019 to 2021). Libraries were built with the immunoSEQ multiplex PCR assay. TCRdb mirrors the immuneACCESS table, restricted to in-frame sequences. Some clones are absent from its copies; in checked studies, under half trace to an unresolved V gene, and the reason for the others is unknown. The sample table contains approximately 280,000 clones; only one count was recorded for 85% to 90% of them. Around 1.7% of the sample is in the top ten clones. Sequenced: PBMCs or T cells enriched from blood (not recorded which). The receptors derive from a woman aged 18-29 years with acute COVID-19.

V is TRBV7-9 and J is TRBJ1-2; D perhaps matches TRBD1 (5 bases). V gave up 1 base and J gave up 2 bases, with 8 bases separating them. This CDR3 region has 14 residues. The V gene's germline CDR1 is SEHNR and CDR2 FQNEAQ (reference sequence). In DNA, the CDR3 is TGTGCCAGCAGCTTAGTACGGGGGAACTATGGCTACACCTTC. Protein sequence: CASSLVRGNYGYTF.

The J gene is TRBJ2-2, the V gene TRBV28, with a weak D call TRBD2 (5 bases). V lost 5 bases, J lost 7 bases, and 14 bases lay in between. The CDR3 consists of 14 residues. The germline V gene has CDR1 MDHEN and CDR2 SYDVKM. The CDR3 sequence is CASSESIGSGELFF. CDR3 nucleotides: TGTGCCAGCAGTGAGTCCATTGGGAGCGGGGAGCTGTTTTTT.

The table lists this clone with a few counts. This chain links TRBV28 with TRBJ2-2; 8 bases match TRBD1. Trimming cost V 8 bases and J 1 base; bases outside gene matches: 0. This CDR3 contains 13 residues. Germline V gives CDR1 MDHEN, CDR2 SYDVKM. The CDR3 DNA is TGTGCCAGCGGACAGGGGAACACCGGGGAGCTGTTTTTT. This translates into CASGQGNTGELFF.

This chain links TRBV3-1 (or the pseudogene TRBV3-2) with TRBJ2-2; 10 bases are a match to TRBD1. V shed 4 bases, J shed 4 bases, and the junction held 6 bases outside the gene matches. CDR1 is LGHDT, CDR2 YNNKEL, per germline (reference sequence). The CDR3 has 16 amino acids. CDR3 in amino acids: CASSRTGGGSTGELFF. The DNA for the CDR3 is TGTGCCAGCAGCCGGACAGGGGGAGGGAGCACCGGGGAGCTGTTTTTT.

Here the CDR3 DNA reads TGTGCCAGCAGCCGGACAGGGGGCGGTCAGCCCCAGCATTTT. Protein product: CASSRTGGGQPQHF. This chain links TRBV14 with TRBJ1-5, with TRBD1 matching over 11 bases. The CDR3 has 14 amino acids. Germline CDR1 SGHDN, CDR2 FVKESK. V shed 4 bases, J shed 6 bases, and the junction held 2 bases outside the gene matches.

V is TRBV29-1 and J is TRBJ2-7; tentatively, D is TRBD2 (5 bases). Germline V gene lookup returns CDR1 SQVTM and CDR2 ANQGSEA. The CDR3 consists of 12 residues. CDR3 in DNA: TGCAGTGTAAGCGGAAACTACTACGAGCAGTACTTC. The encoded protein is CSVSGNYYEQYF.

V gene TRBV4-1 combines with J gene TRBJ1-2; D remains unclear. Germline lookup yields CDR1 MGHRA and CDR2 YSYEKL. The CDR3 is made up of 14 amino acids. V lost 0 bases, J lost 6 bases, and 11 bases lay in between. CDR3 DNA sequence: TGCGCCAGCAGCCAAGATAACCGGGGAAATGGCTACACCTTC. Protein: CASSQDNRGNGYTF.

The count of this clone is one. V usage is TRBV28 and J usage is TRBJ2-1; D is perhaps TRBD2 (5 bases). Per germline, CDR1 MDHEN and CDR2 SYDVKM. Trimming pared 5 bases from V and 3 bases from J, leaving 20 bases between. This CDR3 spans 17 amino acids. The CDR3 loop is CASSRMGISDRYNEQFF. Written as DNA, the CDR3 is TGTGCCAGCAGTCGGATGGGTATTAGCGACCGCTACAATGAGCAGTTCTTC.

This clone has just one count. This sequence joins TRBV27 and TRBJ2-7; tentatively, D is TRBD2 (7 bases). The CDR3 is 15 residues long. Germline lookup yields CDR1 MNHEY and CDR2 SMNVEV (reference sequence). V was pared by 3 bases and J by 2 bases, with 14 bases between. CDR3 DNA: TGTGCCAGCAGTTTGGGAGGGGGGGAGCCCTACGAGCAGTACTTC. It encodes CASSLGGGEPYEQYF.

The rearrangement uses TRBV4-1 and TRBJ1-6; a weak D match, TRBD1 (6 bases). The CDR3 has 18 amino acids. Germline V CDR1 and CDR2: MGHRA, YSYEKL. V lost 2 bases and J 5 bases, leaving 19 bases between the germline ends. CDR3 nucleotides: TGCGCCAGCAGCCAAACCCCGACCTGGACAGCTGATAATTCACCCCTCCACTTT. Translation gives CASSQTPTWTADNSPLHF.

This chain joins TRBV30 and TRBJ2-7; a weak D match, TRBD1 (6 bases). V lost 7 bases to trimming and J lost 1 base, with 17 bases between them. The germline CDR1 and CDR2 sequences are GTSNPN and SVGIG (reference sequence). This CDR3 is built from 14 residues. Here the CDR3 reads CASRDQGLSYEQYF. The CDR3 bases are TGTGCCTCACGCGATCAGGGGCTTTCCTACGAGCAGTACTTC.

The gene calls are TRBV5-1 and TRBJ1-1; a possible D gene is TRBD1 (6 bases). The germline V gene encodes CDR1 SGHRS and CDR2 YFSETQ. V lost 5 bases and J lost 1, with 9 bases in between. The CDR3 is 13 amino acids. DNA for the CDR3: TGCGCCAGCAGGGTCAGGGGGAACACTGAAGCTTTCTTT. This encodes CASRVRGNTEAFF.

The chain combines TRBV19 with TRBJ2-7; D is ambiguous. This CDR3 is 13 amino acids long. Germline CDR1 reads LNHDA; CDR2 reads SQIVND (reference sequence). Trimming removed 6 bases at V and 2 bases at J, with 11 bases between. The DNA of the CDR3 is TGTGCCAGTAGCAGTTGGGCCACCTACGAGCAGTACTTC. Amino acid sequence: CASSSWATYEQYF.

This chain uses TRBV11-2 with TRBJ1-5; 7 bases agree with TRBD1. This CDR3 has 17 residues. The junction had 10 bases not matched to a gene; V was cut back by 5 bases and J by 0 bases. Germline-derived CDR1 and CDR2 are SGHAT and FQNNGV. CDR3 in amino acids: CASSPRTGPYSNQPQHF. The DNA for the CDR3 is TGTGCCAGCAGCCCCCGGACAGGCCCCTATAGCAATCAGCCCCAGCATTTT.

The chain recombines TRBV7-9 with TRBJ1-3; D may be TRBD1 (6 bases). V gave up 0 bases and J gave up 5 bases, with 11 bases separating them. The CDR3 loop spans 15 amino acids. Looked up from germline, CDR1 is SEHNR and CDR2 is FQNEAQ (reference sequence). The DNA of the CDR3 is TGTGCCAGCAGCTTAGCGGGCAGGGGTCGAAACACCATATATTTT. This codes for CASSLAGRGRNTIYF.

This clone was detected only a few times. CDR3 amino acids: CASSFTSGTYEQYF. In DNA form, the CDR3 reads TGTGCCAGCAGTTTTACTAGCGGAACCTACGAGCAGTACTTC. J is TRBJ2-7 and V is TRBV28, with 8 bases fitting TRBD2. This CDR3 region has 14 residues. The germline gives CDR1 MDHEN, CDR2 SYDVKM. V shed 3 bases, J shed 2 bases, and the junction held 3 bases outside the gene matches.

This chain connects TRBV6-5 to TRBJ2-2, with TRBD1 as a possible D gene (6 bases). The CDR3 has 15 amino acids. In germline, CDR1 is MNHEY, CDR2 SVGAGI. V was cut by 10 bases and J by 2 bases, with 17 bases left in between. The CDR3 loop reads CATHVRGRNTGELFF. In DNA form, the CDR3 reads TGTGCCACCCACGTCAGGGGCCGTAACACCGGGGAGCTGTTTTTT.

CDR3 nucleotides: TGTGCCAGCAGTTCCGTTACAGGGGGTGTTCAGCCCCAGCATTTT. This codes for CASSSVTGGVQPQHF. J is TRBJ1-5 and V is TRBV6-2 or TRBV6-3, with 8 bases matching TRBD1. CDR3 length: 15 residues. Germline lookup yields CDR1 MNHEY and CDR2 SVGEGT. The junction had 8 bases not matched to a gene; V was cut back by 4 bases and J by 6 bases.

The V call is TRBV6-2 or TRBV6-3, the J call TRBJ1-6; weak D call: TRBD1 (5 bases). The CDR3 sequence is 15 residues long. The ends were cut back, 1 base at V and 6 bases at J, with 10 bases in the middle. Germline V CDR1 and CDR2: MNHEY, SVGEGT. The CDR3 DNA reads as TGTGCCAGCAGTTACTGGGGACTCGGTAATTCACCCCTCCACTTT. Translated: CASSYWGLGNSPLHF.

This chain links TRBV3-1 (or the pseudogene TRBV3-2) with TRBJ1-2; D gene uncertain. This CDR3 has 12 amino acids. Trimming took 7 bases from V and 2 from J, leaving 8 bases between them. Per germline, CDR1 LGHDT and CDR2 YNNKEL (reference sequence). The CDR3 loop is CASTGTNYGYTF. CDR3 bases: TGTGCCAGCACGGGAACGAACTATGGCTACACCTTC.

Here the CDR3 reads CASSSGLAGGEQYF. In nucleotides, the CDR3 is TGTGCCAGCAGCTCCGGACTAGCGGGAGGGGAGCAGTACTTC. This chain joins TRBV7-3 and TRBJ2-7, with TRBD2 matching over 15 bases. CDR1 is SGHTA and CDR2 is FQGTGA in the germline V gene. V lost 4 bases to trimming and J lost 7 bases; unmatched junction nucleotides: 2. CDR3 length equals 14 residues.